What follows is one T cell receptor beta chain and its context. Seattle enrolled patients during active infection and tracked them longitudinally. The sample belongs to a study of blood T cell repertoires in COVID-19. As for the study in general: Italy, Spain and the United States were the sources of the convalescent and acute COVID-19 samples.

Clones were sequenced by immunoSEQ multiplex PCR, and TCRdb holds only the in-frame ones, with some missing. The table has 210,000 or so clones, over 80% seen once. The V end lost 7 bases, the J end lost 0 bases, and 13 bases lay between the germline ends. The CDR3 consists of 14 residues. CDR1 and CDR2 (germline): SGHTA, FQGNSA. The chain combines TRBV7-2 with TRBJ2-7, with D maybe TRBD1 (6 bases). Sample: peripheral blood. The sequence was collected from a man between 25 and 39 years old with COVID-19, enrolled during active disease. The CDR3: CASTNNRASYEQYF. Written as DNA, the CDR3 is TGTGCCAGCACGAATAACAGGGCCTCCTACGAGCAGTACTTC.